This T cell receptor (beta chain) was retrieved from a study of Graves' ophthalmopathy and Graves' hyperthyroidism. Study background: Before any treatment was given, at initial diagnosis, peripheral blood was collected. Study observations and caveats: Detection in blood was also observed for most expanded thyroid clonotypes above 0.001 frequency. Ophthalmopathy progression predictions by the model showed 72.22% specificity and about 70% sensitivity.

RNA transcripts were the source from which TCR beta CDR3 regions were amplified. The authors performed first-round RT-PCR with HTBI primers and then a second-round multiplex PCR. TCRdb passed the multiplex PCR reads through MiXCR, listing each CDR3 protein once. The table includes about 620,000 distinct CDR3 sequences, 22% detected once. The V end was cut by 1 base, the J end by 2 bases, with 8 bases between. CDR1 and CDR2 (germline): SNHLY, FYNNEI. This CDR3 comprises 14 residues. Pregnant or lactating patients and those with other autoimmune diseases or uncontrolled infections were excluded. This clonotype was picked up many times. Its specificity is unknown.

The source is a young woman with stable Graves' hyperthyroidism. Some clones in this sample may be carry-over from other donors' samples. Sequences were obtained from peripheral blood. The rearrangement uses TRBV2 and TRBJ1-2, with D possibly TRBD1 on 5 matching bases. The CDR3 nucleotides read TGTGCCAGCAGTGAAGGGCCAGGGAACTATGGCTACACCTTC. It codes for CASSEGPGNYGYTF.